Shown below are 20 T cell receptor beta chains from a single sample sequenced in a study of T cell repertoires in cytomegalovirus infection. Their antigen targets remain unknown. MiXCR, applied by TCRdb to the reads, yields one record per CDR3 protein. The profile shows hundreds of thousands of distinct CDR3 sequences, roughly 28% of them singletons. This specimen was cultured PBMCs, taken from culture after CMV antigen stimulation. The receptor source for this set is a human donor in good health (CMV status not recorded). Some clones in this sample may be carry-over from other donors' samples.

This clonotype was detected ten times or more. The chain carries TRBV7-3 and TRBJ1-2; D ambiguous. From germline, CDR1 is SGHTA and CDR2 FQGTGA. The ends were cut back, 4 bases at V and 0 bases at J, with 9 bases in the middle. CDR3 length: 14 residues. The CDR3 nucleotides read TGTGCCAGCAGCTGGCCAGTTCCTAACTATGGCTACACCTTC. Translating it yields CASSWPVPNYGYTF. The whole variable domain, remainder taken from reference TRBV7-3 and TRBJ1-2, is GAGVSQTPSNKVTEKGKYVELRCDPISGHTALYWYRQSLGQGPEFLIYFQGTGAADDSGLPNDRFFAVRPEGSVSTLKIQRTERGDSAVYLCASSWPVPNYGYTFGSGTRLTVV.

This clonotype has a handful of counts. The V call is TRBV2, the J call TRBJ2-1, with 12 nucleotides matching TRBD1. The germline V gene encodes CDR1 SNHLY and CDR2 FYNNEI. The junction had 7 bases not matched to a gene; V was cut back by 6 bases and J by 7 bases. The CDR3 spans 15 residues. In nucleotides, the CDR3 is TGTGCCAGCAGAAGAGGGACAGGGGGCTTGAATGAGCAGTTCTTC. It encodes CASRRGTGGLNEQFF. The full variable domain, rest sourced from reference TRBV2 and TRBJ2-1, is EPEVTQTPSHQVTQMGQEVILRCVPISNHLYFYWYRQILGQKVEFLVSFYNNEISEKSEIFDDQFSVERPDGSNFTLKIRSTKLEDSAMYFCASRRGTGGLNEQFFGPGTRLTVL.

This clonotype showed up just a few times. The genes are TRBV19 and TRBJ2-1; D is perhaps TRBD2 (6 bases). Trimming pared 1 base from V and 6 bases from J, leaving 10 bases between. Germline V gives CDR1 LNHDA, CDR2 SQIVND (reference sequence). CDR3 size: 14 residues. CDR3 amino acids: CASSIAREVNEQFF. The CDR3 nucleotides are TGTGCCAGTAGTATAGCCAGGGAGGTCAATGAGCAGTTCTTC.

This chain uses TRBV15 with TRBJ2-1; tentative D call: TRBD2 (5 bases). The CDR3 is 15 amino acids. The V end lost 1 base, the J end lost 5 bases, and 12 bases lay between the germline ends. Germline V gives CDR1 LNHNV, CDR2 YYDKDF (reference sequence). The CDR3 reads CATSRVWGADNEQFF. CDR3 sequence (DNA): TGTGCCACCAGCAGAGTTTGGGGAGCGGACAATGAGCAGTTCTTC.

The table lists this clonotype with a few counts. V and J are TRBV6-1 and TRBJ2-7; TRBD1 agrees at 9 bases. The CDR3 contains 16 residues. V trimming: 5 bases; J trimming: 7 bases; junction bases outside the gene matches: 15. Germline V CDR1 and CDR2: MNHNS, SASEGT. CDR3 protein: CASSSLPGQGSREQYF. The CDR3 nucleotides are TGTGCCAGCAGTTCCCTTCCGGGACAGGGATCCCGAGAGCAGTACTTC.

This clonotype was seen only a few times. This sequence joins TRBV6-2 or TRBV6-3 and TRBJ1-5; the D is unclear. The CDR3 is 14 residues long. The V gene's germline CDR1 is MNHEY and CDR2 SVGEGT. Trimming took off 3 bases at V and 4 bases at J, with 10 bases between the two ends. Here the CDR3 DNA reads TGTGCCAGCAGTTATCTAGGACCTAATCAGCCCCAGCATTTT. Translating gives CASSYLGPNQPQHF.

This chain uses TRBV11-1 with TRBJ2-7; the D gene is possibly TRBD1 (5 bases). The CDR3 is made up of 13 amino acids. Germline lookup yields CDR1 SGHAT and CDR2 FQDESV (reference sequence). With 5 bases removed from V and 2 bases from J, the gap between germline ends came to 10 bases. Here the CDR3 reads CASSHETAYEQYF. In nucleotides, the CDR3 is TGTGCCAGCAGCCATGAGACAGCCTACGAGCAGTACTTC.

V is TRBV7-9 and J is TRBJ1-2, with unresolved D. V was cut by 2 bases and J by 5 bases, with 15 bases left in between. The germline CDR1 and CDR2 sequences are SEHNR and FQNEAQ (reference sequence). The CDR3 contains 15 residues. The CDR3 DNA is TGTGCCAGCAGCTTACCTGAAGGAAAAGGGTATGGCTACACCTTC. Residues: CASSLPEGKGYGYTF.

This clonotype was observed a handful of times. V gene TRBV19 combines with J gene TRBJ1-5; D gene unclear. CDR1 is LNHDA, CDR2 SQIVND, per germline (reference sequence). Between the trimmed V and J ends, which lost 3 bases and 5 bases, there was a span of 14 bases. CDR3 length equals 15 residues. CDR3 in DNA: TGTGCCAGTAGTATGCAGACGGTGGGGTATCAGCCCCAGCATTTT. It yields the protein CASSMQTVGYQPQHF. Based on the CDR3 plus reference TRBV19 and TRBJ1-5, the full variable domain is DGGITQSPKYLFRKEGQNVTLSCEQNLNHDAMYWYRQDPGQGLRLIYYSQIVNDFQKGDIAEGYSVSREKKESFPLTVTSAQKNPTAFYLCASSMQTVGYQPQHFGDGTRLSIL.

The gene calls are TRBV3-1 and TRBJ2-3, with D maybe TRBD2 (5 bases). The CDR3 spans 18 residues. Trimming took 3 bases from V and 0 from J, leaving 19 bases between them. Germline CDR1 is LGHDT and CDR2 is YNNKEL (reference sequence). The CDR3 bases are TGTGCCAGCAGCCAGGATCCAGGTTGGGAGTCTAGCACAGATACGCAGTATTTT. Translated, it gives CASSQDPGWESSTDTQYF.

The sample holds many counts of this clonotype. The chain carries TRBV7-6 and TRBJ2-7; D is possibly TRBD1 or TRBD2 (5 bases each). The CDR3 spans 14 residues. Trimming took 3 bases from V and 6 from J, leaving 15 bases between them. The germline V gene encodes CDR1 SGHVS and CDR2 FNYEAQ. CDR3 sequence: CASSLSGTGPEQYF. In nucleotides, the CDR3 is TGTGCCAGCAGCTTGAGCGGTACAGGACCCGAGCAGTACTTC.

The chain uses TRBV29-1 and TRBJ2-1; 9 bases match TRBD1. In germline, CDR1 is SQVTM, CDR2 ANQGSEA. The CDR3 loop spans 14 amino acids. V shed 7 bases and J 0 bases; nucleotides not matched to a gene: 4. As DNA, the CDR3 is TGCAGCGGACGGGACAGGGCCTCCTACAATGAGCAGTTCTTC. It encodes CSGRDRASYNEQFF.

The rearrangement joins TRBV6-6 to TRBJ2-2; D remains unclear. Germline V CDR1 and CDR2: MNHNY, SVGAGI (reference sequence). Trimming took 6 bases from V and 6 from J, leaving 8 bases between them. CDR3 length: 12 residues. The DNA for the CDR3 is TGTGCCAGCAGCTATGAGTCCGGGGAGCTGTTTTTT. Its translation is CASSYESGELFF.

This rearrangement joins TRBV7-6 to TRBJ2-2; 12 nucleotides line up with TRBD2. The CDR3 sequence is 17 residues long. J was trimmed by 3 bases and V by 5 bases; bases with no gene match: 7. Germline loops: CDR1 SGHVS, CDR2 FNYEAQ. CDR3 nucleotide sequence: TGTGCCAGCAGCCCCCGGGGACTAGCGGGTTACACCGGGGAGCTGTTTTTT. This sequence encodes CASSPRGLAGYTGELFF.

This clonotype was seen repeatedly, ten times or more. The CDR3 coding sequence is TGTGCCAGCAGCTCGACTAGCGGGGTAAAAAACATTCAGTACTTC. Its translation is CASSSTSGVKNIQYF. The V gene is TRBV7-2, the J gene TRBJ2-4, with 11 bases aligning to TRBD2. The CDR3 length is 15 residues. V lost 4 bases and J lost 4; bases outside the gene matches: 3. CDR1 and CDR2 (germline): SGHTA, FQGNSA.

The rearrangement joins TRBV20-1 to TRBJ1-1; TRBD1 is a possible D gene (5 bases). V was clipped by 3 bases and J by 9 bases, with 20 bases between them. The CDR3 covers 14 residues. Germline loops: CDR1 DFQATT, CDR2 SNEGSKA (reference sequence). CDR3 in DNA: TGCAGTGCTAGCTTCCGGACACCTCAGGTGAAAGCTTTCTTT. Its protein is CSASFRTPQVKAFF.

The chain recombines TRBV19 with TRBJ2-2, with D perhaps TRBD2 (5 bases). The CDR3 consists of 14 residues. Germline V CDR1 and CDR2: LNHDA, SQIVND (reference sequence). Trimming removed 1 base at V and 4 bases at J, with 7 bases between. The CDR3 is CASSIGGFTGELFF. The CDR3 DNA reads as TGTGCCAGTAGTATAGGCGGGTTCACCGGGGAGCTGTTTTTT.

This sequence joins TRBV18 and TRBJ2-3, with TRBD1 matching 7 bases. Losses at the gene ends were 4 bases for V and 3 bases for J; bases not matched to a gene: 10. Germline assignment: CDR1 KGHSH and CDR2 LQKENI. CDR3 length: 16 residues. The CDR3 is CASSQVRTGTTDTQYF. The CDR3 region has the DNA TGTGCCAGCTCACAAGTCAGGACAGGAACTACAGATACGCAGTATTTT.

The chain recombines TRBV6-6 with TRBJ1-2, with D perhaps TRBD1 (6 bases). Germline-derived CDR1 and CDR2 are MNHNY and SVGAGI (reference sequence). The ends were cut back, 7 bases at V and 4 bases at J, with 13 bases in the middle. The CDR3 sequence is 13 residues long. In DNA, the CDR3 is TGTGCCAGCATTCAGGGGAACAGCTATGGCTACACCTTC. This sequence encodes CASIQGNSYGYTF.

The V and J genes are TRBV19 and TRBJ2-4; D unclear. V gave up 2 bases and J gave up 0 bases, with 14 bases separating them. The CDR3 length is 17 residues. Germline CDR1 is LNHDA and CDR2 is SQIVND (reference sequence). The CDR3 protein is CASSIFFSEVAKNIQYF. As DNA, the CDR3 is TGTGCCAGTAGTATATTCTTCTCCGAAGTAGCCAAAAACATTCAGTACTTC.